A single sample gave rise to the 30 T cell receptor beta chains below, sequenced in a study of T cell repertoires in cytomegalovirus infection. TCRdb re-derived calls from the reads in MiXCR, one entry per CDR3 protein. The repertoire has more than 200,000 distinct CDR3 sequences, 9.1% of them found once; the top ten carry about 15%. Source material: PBMCs. These receptor sequences come from a human donor in good health (CMV status not recorded). Some clones in this sample may be carry-over from other donors' samples.

The chain has TRBV7-2 and TRBJ2-2, with D unresolved. Between the trimmed V and J ends, which lost 5 bases and 2 bases, there was a span of 9 bases. The CDR3 consists of 14 residues. Looked up from germline, CDR1 is SGHTA and CDR2 is FQGNSA. The DNA of the CDR3 is TGTGCCAGCAGCCCTCTGGTTAACACCGGGGAGCTGTTTTTT. Protein: CASSPLVNTGELFF.

This clonotype was seen many times. The rearrangement links TRBV7-2 to TRBJ1-1, with 11 bases lining up with TRBD1. CDR3 length: 15 amino acids. Unmatched junction bases numbered 6, after V lost 5 bases and J lost 4 bases. Germline V gene sequence: CDR1 SGHTA, CDR2 FQGNSA. CDR3 residues: CASSVGTGGRTEAFF. The CDR3 DNA reads as TGTGCCAGCAGCGTCGGGACAGGGGGTCGCACTGAAGCTTTCTTT.

The CDR3 loop reads CASRAAGQGKPEAFF. The CDR3 DNA reads as TGTGCCAGCAGGGCCGCGGGACAGGGAAAGCCTGAAGCTTTCTTT. The chain links TRBV2 to TRBJ1-1, with TRBD1 matching over 9 bases. This CDR3 region has 15 residues. Trimming took 6 bases from V and 6 from J; bases not matched to a gene: 11. Germline CDR1 SNHLY, CDR2 FYNNEI.

The chain carries TRBV29-1 and TRBJ1-1; D is unclear. The CDR3 length is 14 residues. V was clipped by 5 bases and J by 0 bases, with 13 bases between them. The germline CDR1 and CDR2 sequences are SQVTM and ANQGSEA. The CDR3 nucleotides read TGCAGCGTTCAAATCCTGGGGATGAACACTGAAGCTTTCTTT. This gives the protein CSVQILGMNTEAFF.

This clonotype has at least ten counts. The chain combines TRBV7-2 with TRBJ2-7, with D perhaps TRBD1 (7 bases). CDR3 size: 15 residues. The V end was cut by 5 bases, the J end by 6 bases, with 20 bases between. The V gene's germline CDR1 is SGHTA and CDR2 FQGNSA. The CDR3 DNA reads TGTGCCAGCAGCCGAATGACAGGGCGGGGAAGCGAGCAGTACTTC. Translation gives CASSRMTGRGSEQYF.

This clonotype was seen ten or more times. This chain uses TRBV7-3 with TRBJ2-5; TRBD2 aligns across 8 bases. CDR1 is SGHTA and CDR2 is FQGTGA in the germline V gene. This CDR3 comprises 15 residues. J was trimmed by 4 bases and V by 2 bases; bases with no gene match: 6. CDR3 nucleotide sequence: TGTGCCAGCAGCTTACGGAGCGGGAGATCAGAGACCCAGTACTTC. Translated: CASSLRSGRSETQYF.

This clonotype was counted at least ten times. The chain has TRBV19 and TRBJ2-7; D uncertain. CDR1 LNHDA and CDR2 SQIVND come from the germline V gene (reference sequence). The CDR3 is 15 residues long. V lost 5 bases and J lost 1, with 15 bases in between. CDR3 in amino acids: CASSSTNRPSYEQYF. CDR3 nucleotides: TGTGCCAGTAGTTCTACAAACAGACCTTCCTACGAGCAGTACTTC.

Comments on this clonotype: A much larger clone differs by one base, so this may be a read error. The V gene is TRBV7-2, the J gene TRBJ1-5; no firm D call. The CDR3 totals 13 residues. Germline V CDR1 and CDR2: SGHTA, FQGNSA. With 6 bases removed from V and 4 bases from J, the gap between germline ends came to 10 bases. CDR3 in amino acids: CASRTPGNQPQHF. CDR3 nucleotides: TGTGCCAGCAGAACACCGGGGAATCAGCCCCAGCATTTT.

In its sample, this clonotype was seen many times. The J gene is TRBJ2-7, the V gene TRBV7-2, with 7 bases fitting TRBD1. Trimming at V came to 5 bases and at J to 3 bases, leaving 13 bases not matched to a gene. The CDR3 extends over 16 amino acids. CDR1 is SGHTA and CDR2 is FQGNSA in the germline V gene. The CDR3 DNA sequence: TGTGCCAGCAGCCTCACCTCCGGGACAGCTTACTACGAGCAGTACTTC. Translated: CASSLTSGTAYYEQYF.

This clonotype appeared many times. The chain links TRBV7-2 to TRBJ2-3, with D possibly matching TRBD2 (6 bases). V dropped 4 bases and J dropped 0 bases, with 17 bases sitting between them. There are 17 residues in the CDR3. CDR1 and CDR2 (germline): SGHTA, FQGNSA. The CDR3 coding sequence is TGTGCCAGCAGCTCGACGCGGGATCTCTCTAGCACAGATACGCAGTATTTT. Protein: CASSSTRDLSSTDTQYF.

In this sample, this clonotype turned up many times. The gene calls are TRBV4-2 and TRBJ2-7; no clear D gene. The V and J ends lost 4 bases and 5 bases respectively, with 6 bases between them. CDR1 and CDR2 from the germline V gene are LGHNA and YNFKEQ. CDR3 size: 11 residues. The CDR3 loop reads CASSLRNEQYF. The DNA for the CDR3 is TGTGCCAGCAGCCTGAGGAACGAGCAGTACTTC.

This clonotype was counted a few times. J is TRBJ2-1 and V is TRBV19, with D unresolved. The CDR3 consists of 11 residues. V was cut by 7 bases and J by 10 bases, with 11 bases left in between. The germline gives CDR1 LNHDA, CDR2 SQIVND (reference sequence). CDR3 residues: CASNWGNEQFF. CDR3 nucleotide sequence: TGTGCCAGTAATTGGGGAAACGAGCAGTTCTTC.

This clonotype came up a few times. V is TRBV2 and J is TRBJ2-6; maybe TRBD2 (5 bases). Looked up from germline, CDR1 is SNHLY and CDR2 is FYNNEI. Trimming removed 3 bases from V and 0 bases from J, with 6 bases in between. The CDR3 covers 15 residues. CDR3 amino acids: CASSDGGSGANVLTF. CDR3 DNA sequence: TGTGCCAGCAGTGATGGAGGCTCTGGGGCCAACGTCCTGACTTTC.

This clonotype was detected many times. The chain uses TRBV7-8 and TRBJ2-1, with D maybe TRBD1 (6 bases). Trimming pared 0 bases from V and 2 bases from J, leaving 8 bases between. In germline, CDR1 is SGHVS, CDR2 FQNEAQ. This CDR3 region has 15 residues. CDR3 region: CASSLAGATYNEQFF. For the CDR3, the DNA is TGTGCCAGCAGCTTAGCGGGGGCTACCTACAATGAGCAGTTCTTC.

The sample holds many counts of this clonotype. The rearrangement joins TRBV12-3 or TRBV12-4 to TRBJ2-3; no reliable D call. With 3 bases removed from V and 5 bases from J, the gap between germline ends came to 6 bases. The CDR3 consists of 12 residues. The CDR3 nucleotides are TGTGCCAGCAGTTTTGGTGAAGATACGCAGTATTTT. It is translated as CASSFGEDTQYF.

This clonotype was detected ten times or more. The chain combines TRBV3-1 with TRBJ2-4; possible D gene TRBD2, 6 bases. There are 14 residues in the CDR3. Germline assignment: CDR1 LGHDT and CDR2 YNNKEL (reference sequence). Between the trimmed V and J ends, which lost 8 bases and 1 base, there was a span of 12 bases. The CDR3 DNA sequence: TGTGCCAGCGGTCTTGGGGGGGCCAAAAACATTCAGTACTTC. Translating it yields CASGLGGAKNIQYF.

V gene TRBV18 combines with J gene TRBJ2-7, with D perhaps given as TRBD1 or TRBD2 (5 bases each). V was clipped by 2 bases and J by 6 bases, with 14 bases between them. The CDR3 totals 14 residues. Looked up from germline, CDR1 is KGHSH and CDR2 is LQKENI. CDR3 nucleotides: TGTGCCAGCTCACCAGGGGGTAGCGTCGGCGAGCAGTACTTC. As protein: CASSPGGSVGEQYF.

This clonotype was counted many times. The chain is built from TRBV6-1 and TRBJ2-4; no clear D gene. With 10 bases removed from V and 4 bases from J, the gap between germline ends came to 11 bases. CDR1 and CDR2 from the germline V gene are MNHNS and SASEGT. The length of the CDR3 is 12 residues. The CDR3 DNA follows: TGTGCCACCCCCGGGCCAAAAAACATTCAGTACTTC. This translates into CATPGPKNIQYF.

Ten or more counts support this clonotype. V and J are TRBV7-2 and TRBJ1-1; D is unresolved. Germline CDR1 reads SGHTA; CDR2 reads FQGNSA. The CDR3 runs to 14 residues. The V and J ends lost 5 bases and 4 bases respectively, with 14 bases between them. The CDR3, as DNA: TGTGCCAGCAGCCACCCTGGGCGCATCACTGAAGCTTTCTTT. Its protein is CASSHPGRITEAFF.

This clonotype came up many times. The J gene is TRBJ2-3, the V gene TRBV7-2, with D hard to call. CDR1 and CDR2 from the germline V gene are SGHTA and FQGNSA. The CDR3 is made up of 13 amino acids. The V and J ends lost 4 bases and 1 base respectively, with 6 bases between them. The CDR3 coding sequence is TGTGCCAGCAGCTACCAGGGCACAGATACGCAGTATTTT. Translating gives CASSYQGTDTQYF.

This clonotype has at least ten counts. This sequence joins TRBV11-3 and TRBJ1-5, with 8 nucleotides matching TRBD1. The junction had 5 bases not matched to a gene; V was cut back by 5 bases and J by 5 bases. This CDR3 region has 14 residues. Germline loops: CDR1 SGHNT, CDR2 YENEEA. The CDR3 DNA is TGTGCCAGCAGCCTTCAGGGGGCTGATCAGCCCCAGCATTTT. It codes for CASSLQGADQPQHF.

In this sample, this clonotype turned up many times. The chain joins TRBV7-2 to TRBJ1-1; TRBD1 agrees at 7 bases. The V gene end was trimmed by 5 bases and the J gene end by 1 base; junction bases not matched to a gene: 7. This CDR3 comprises 15 residues. Germline CDR1 and CDR2: SGHTA and FQGNSA. The CDR3 DNA sequence: TGTGCCAGCAGCATACAGAGACAGGGGAACACTGAAGCTTTCTTT. Protein sequence: CASSIQRQGNTEAFF.

This clonotype has ten or more counts. V usage is TRBV7-2 and J usage is TRBJ2-3; the match to TRBD1 covers 8 bases. The trim removed 5 bases at V and 0 bases at J, leaving 16 bases unmatched. The germline CDR1 and CDR2 sequences are SGHTA and FQGNSA. The CDR3 consists of 19 residues. This chain's CDR3 is CASSTSPGQAFASTDTQYF. CDR3 DNA: TGTGCCAGCAGCACCAGTCCGGGACAGGCATTTGCTAGCACAGATACGCAGTATTTT.

This clonotype was seen at least ten times. This chain links TRBV24-1 with TRBJ2-3; D gene unclear. Germline CDR1 KGHDR, CDR2 SFDVKD. Trimming stripped 4 bases from V and 2 bases from J, with 18 bases between. The CDR3 consists of 17 residues. This chain's CDR3 is CATSDGGLARPTDTQYF. CDR3 nucleotides: TGTGCCACCAGTGACGGCGGCCTCGCAAGACCCACAGATACGCAGTATTTT.

This clonotype was counted at least ten times. The chain employs TRBV12-3 or TRBV12-4 and TRBJ1-5; D call uncertain. The CDR3 has 17 amino acids. V was shortened by 6 bases and J by 0 bases, with 18 bases between the two germline ends. The CDR3 DNA reads as TGTGCCAGCAGGAGAGGCCCCACGGCCCCTAGCAATCAGCCCCAGCATTTT. Translating it yields CASRRGPTAPSNQPQHF.

This clonotype was picked up many times. V is TRBV7-2 and J is TRBJ1-6; unclear D gene. CDR3 length equals 12 residues. With 5 bases removed from V and 9 bases from J, the gap between germline ends came to 8 bases. CDR1 SGHTA and CDR2 FQGNSA come from the germline V gene. The CDR3 region has the DNA TGTGCCAGCAGCCAAGACACTTCACCCCTCCACTTT. Its protein is CASSQDTSPLHF.

This clonotype came up many times. The gene calls are TRBV7-2 and TRBJ1-1; D is possibly TRBD1 (5 bases). The CDR3 runs 14 residues. V was pared by 6 bases and J by 5 bases, with 16 bases between. Germline CDR1 and CDR2: SGHTA and FQGNSA. CDR3 residues: CASRPAGAGTEAFF. In nucleotides, the CDR3 is TGTGCCAGCAGACCGGCCGGGGCAGGAACTGAAGCTTTCTTT.

The V call is TRBV4-3, the J call TRBJ2-7, with 9 bases that match TRBD2. The CDR3 totals 16 residues. J lost 2 bases, V lost 1 base, and 6 bases had no gene match. CDR1 is LGHNA, CDR2 YSLEER, per germline. The CDR3 protein is CASSQVGAGGTYEQYF. CDR3 sequence (DNA): TGCGCCAGCAGCCAAGTGGGAGCGGGGGGCACCTACGAGCAGTACTTC.

This sequence joins TRBV12-3 or TRBV12-4 and TRBJ1-4; D possibly corresponds to TRBD1 (6 bases). The length of the CDR3 is 13 residues. V was trimmed by 3 bases and J by 8 bases, leaving 10 bases between them. The CDR3 spells CASSFGGGEKLFF. The CDR3 region has the DNA TGTGCCAGCAGTTTTGGGGGCGGGGAAAAACTGTTTTTT.

The V gene is TRBV20-1, the J gene TRBJ1-1, with D perhaps TRBD1 (6 bases). The V end lost 6 bases, the J end lost 5 bases, and 16 bases lay between the germline ends. CDR1 DFQATT and CDR2 SNEGSKA come from the germline V gene (reference sequence). This CDR3 comprises 13 residues. CDR3 sequence: CSAEGGGWTEAFF. CDR3 bases: TGCAGTGCCGAGGGGGGGGGATGGACTGAAGCTTTCTTT.